These T cell receptor beta chains were read from a single sample in a study of cytomegalovirus exposure and HLA in healthy donors. Some clones are missing from TCRdb's copy, which holds only in-frame ones; the method was immunoSEQ multiplex PCR. The sample carries 150,000 or so clones, 76% recorded once. The sample was PBMCs. These receptors were taken from a female donor in good health and CMV-seronegative. CDR3s include the opening cysteine and the closing phenylalanine or tryptophan. Size tells how often a clone was seen (once, few, many) or the class of an expanded clone, and some rows leave it out.

CDR3 | V | size | J
CASSPNSNTEAFF | TRBV18 | . | TRBJ1-1
CASSPLRGDYGYTF | TRBV7-2 | . | TRBJ1-2
CASSLGQGDSNEQFF | TRBV11-3 | . | TRBJ2-1
CASKRGGLAGYNEQFF | TRBV19 | . | TRBJ2-1
CASSSRQGGGNTIYF | TRBV5-6 | . | TRBJ1-3
CASSLPSGSPYQETQYF | TRBV5-4 | . | TRBJ2-5
CASSPGQTNTGELFF | TRBV5-5 | . | TRBJ2-2
CASSESGLSSGQYF | TRBV6-1 | . | TRBJ2-7
CAWSIGGGNQPQHF | TRBV30 | few | TRBJ1-5
CASSVSGSYNEQFF | TRBV9 | few | TRBJ2-1
CAISEAGEGNLEQFF | TRBV10-3 | . | TRBJ2-1
CASSTTGGKNTEAFF | TRBV7-9 | . | TRBJ1-1
CASSLDWTAFYNEQFF | TRBV7-9 | . | TRBJ2-1
CASSSPGQGAYEQYF | TRBV11-2 | . | TRBJ2-7
CASSPGLADQETQYF | TRBV6-5 | . | TRBJ2-5
CASSLSRQGNTEAFF | TRBV27 | . | TRBJ1-1
CASSLALGLAYTGELFF | TRBV5-1 | . | TRBJ2-2
CASSLEPSGRYNEQFF | TRBV11-2 | . | TRBJ2-1
CASDRGTGNTIYF | TRBV28 | . | TRBJ1-3
CASSQGQPRGNSQYF | TRBV4-1 | few | TRBJ2-4
CASRTSTNYEQYF | TRBV2 | . | TRBJ2-7
CASSAETIRTDTQYF | TRBV9 | . | TRBJ2-3
CASSFSYRGTGGFTEAFF | TRBV4-3 | few | TRBJ1-1
CASSVHDGGVNEQFF | TRBV9 | . | TRBJ2-1
CASSPGGAGGPQETQYF | TRBV5-4 | . | TRBJ2-5
CASSLGAFEIEAFF | TRBV7-9 | . | TRBJ1-1
CASREGVWETQYF | TRBV6-1 | . | TRBJ2-5
CASPDREVGGEQYF | TRBV5-4 | . | TRBJ2-7
CASGLGGLAGDTGELFF | TRBV12-5 | few | TRBJ2-2
CASSRGLAFPFF | TRBV5-6 | . | TRBJ2-1
CASSRTDRNTEAFF | TRBV4-3 | . | TRBJ1-1
CASSQVLNNEKLFF | TRBV14 | . | TRBJ1-4
CASSLEGATEAFF | TRBV27 | . | TRBJ1-1
CAWSMWGDEQYF | TRBV30 | . | TRBJ2-7
CASPVEGVLMNTEAFF | TRBV5-3 | . | TRBJ1-1
CASSRKLTGDATANYEQYF | TRBV5-1 | . | TRBJ2-7
CASSLARETQYF | TRBV7-6 | . | TRBJ2-5
CASSLGWGGTETQYF | TRBV27 | once | TRBJ2-5
CASSLGGQDYNEQFF | TRBV28 | . | TRBJ2-1